This T cell receptor beta chain comes out of a study of cytomegalovirus exposure and HLA in healthy donors. The study ran its PCR with 60 Vbeta and 13 Jbeta primers. Produced via immunoSEQ multiplex PCR; TCRdb's table is partial and in-frame only. The sample shows approximately 120,000 clones, about 84% of them seen only once. Study results and limitations: Across donors, sequencing depth was assumed by presence/absence analyses to be roughly uniform. Several top significant clusters appeared, in a later analysis, to be linked to common viral pathogens. The listing of roughly 160 TCR beta chains classed them as cytomegalovirus-associated.

Donors were nominally healthy when sampled, though unrecorded immune exposures were likely. A remark on this clone: Its antigen is as yet unknown.

The sequencing input was PBMCs. The sequence derives from a man between 40 and 49 years old in good health and CMV-seronegative.

CDR3 region: CASSLDDRGSQPQHF. The CDR3 DNA sequence: TGTGCCAGCAGCTTAGACGACCGTGGGAGCCAGCCCCAGCATTTT. J is TRBJ1-5 and V is TRBV11-2; D gene unclear. V dropped 0 bases and J dropped 7 bases, with 13 bases sitting between them. Germline V gives CDR1 SGHAT, CDR2 FQNNGV. This CDR3 contains 15 residues.